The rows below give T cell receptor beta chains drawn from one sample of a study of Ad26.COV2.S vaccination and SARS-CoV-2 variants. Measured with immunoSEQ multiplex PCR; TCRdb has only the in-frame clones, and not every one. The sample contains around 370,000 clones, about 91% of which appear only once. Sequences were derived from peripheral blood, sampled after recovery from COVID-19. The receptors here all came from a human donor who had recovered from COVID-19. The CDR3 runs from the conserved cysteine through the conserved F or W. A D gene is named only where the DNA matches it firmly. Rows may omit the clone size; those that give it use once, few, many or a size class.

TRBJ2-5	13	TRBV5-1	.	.	CASSPGVQETQYF	TGCGCCAGCAGCCCAGGGGTCCAAGAGACCCAGTACTTC
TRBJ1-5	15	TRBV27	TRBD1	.	CASTSFAGGDQPQHF	TGTGCCAGCACCAGTTTTGCAGGGGGAGATCAGCCCCAGCATTTT
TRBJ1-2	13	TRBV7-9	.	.	CASRTEAYYGYTF	TGTGCCAGCAGGACCGAAGCCTACTATGGCTACACCTTC
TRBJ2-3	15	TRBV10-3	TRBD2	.	CAITLAGGPSDTQYF	TGTGCCATCACTCTAGCGGGGGGGCCCTCAGATACGCAGTATTTT
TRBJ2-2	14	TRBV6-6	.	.	CASTDSITTGELFF	TGTGCCAGCACCGACTCTATAACCACCGGGGAGCTGTTTTTT
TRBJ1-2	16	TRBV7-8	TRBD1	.	CASSLDYPGQRSGYTF	TGTGCCAGCAGCTTAGACTACCCGGGACAGCGGAGCGGCTACACCTTC
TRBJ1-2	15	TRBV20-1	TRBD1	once	CSASTGEGARYGYTF	TGCAGTGCTAGTACAGGGGAGGGGGCAAGGTATGGCTACACCTTC
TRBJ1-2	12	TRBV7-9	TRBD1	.	CASSRDSYGYTF	TGTGCCAGCAGTCGGGACAGCTATGGCTACACCTTC
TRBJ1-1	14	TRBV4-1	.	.	CASSPTGGYTEAFF	TGCGCCAGCAGCCCAACCGGAGGATACACTGAAGCTTTCTTT
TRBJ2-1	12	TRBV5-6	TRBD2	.	CASTLGEGEQFF	TGTGCCAGCACCCTTGGGGAGGGTGAGCAGTTCTTC
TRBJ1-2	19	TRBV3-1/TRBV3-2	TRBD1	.	CASSRKGGRTGGPVRGYTF	TGTGCCAGCAGCCGGAAAGGAGGCCGGACAGGGGGCCCAGTAAGGGGCTACACCTTC
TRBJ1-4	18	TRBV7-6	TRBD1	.	CASSLNGAGGLGREKLFF	TGTGCCAGCAGCTTAAATGGGGCAGGGGGCCTAGGTCGTGAAAAACTGTTTTTT
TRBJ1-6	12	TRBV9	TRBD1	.	CASGDRNSPLHF	TGTGCCAGCGGGGACAGGAATTCACCCCTCCACTTT
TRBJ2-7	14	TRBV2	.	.	CASRGMTAGYEQYF	TGTGCCAGCAGAGGTATGACAGCTGGCTACGAGCAGTACTTC
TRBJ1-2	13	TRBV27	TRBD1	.	CAGDRGLNYGYTF	TGTGCCGGAGACAGGGGCCTTAACTATGGCTACACCTTC
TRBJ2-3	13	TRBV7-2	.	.	CASSLAGALVQYF	TGTGCCAGCAGCTTAGCGGGGGCCCTTGTGCAGTATTTT
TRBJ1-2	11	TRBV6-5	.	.	CASRGGYGYTF	TGTGCCAGCAGAGGGGGTTATGGCTACACCTTC
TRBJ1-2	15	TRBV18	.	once	CASSLKQGTNYGYTF	TGTGCCAGCTCACTAAAACAGGGTACCAACTATGGCTACACCTTC
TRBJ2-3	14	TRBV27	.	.	CASSFGGPVDTQYF	TGTGCCAGCAGTTTCGGGGGGCCGGTAGATACGCAGTATTTT
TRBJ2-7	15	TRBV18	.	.	CASSTITGSSYEQYF	TGTGCCAGCTCAACCATTACAGGGAGCTCCTACGAGCAGTACTTC
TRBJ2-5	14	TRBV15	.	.	CATSKMDTQEAQYF	TGTGCCACCAGCAAAATGGACACCCAAGAAGCCCAGTACTTC
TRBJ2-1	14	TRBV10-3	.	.	CAISGLTPYNEQFF	TGTGCCATCAGTGGTCTGACACCTTACAATGAGCAGTTCTTC
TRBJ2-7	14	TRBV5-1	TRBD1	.	CASSWDRGPFGQYF	TGCGCCAGCAGCTGGGACAGGGGGCCCTTCGGGCAGTACTTC
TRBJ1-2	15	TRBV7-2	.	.	CASSPLGGEVYGYTF	TGTGCCAGCAGCCCTCTCGGGGGAGAGGTCTATGGCTACACCTTC
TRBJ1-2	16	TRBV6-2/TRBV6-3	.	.	CASSLRGGPANYGYTF	TGTGCCAGCAGCCTACGGGGAGGGCCGGCAAACTATGGCTACACCTTC
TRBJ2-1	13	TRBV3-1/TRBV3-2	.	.	CASSQSGGVEQFF	TGTGCCAGCAGCCAATCAGGGGGGGTTGAGCAGTTCTTC
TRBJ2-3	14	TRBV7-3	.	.	CASSQLGGSDTQYF	TGTGCCAGCAGCCAACTAGGAGGGTCAGATACGCAGTATTTT
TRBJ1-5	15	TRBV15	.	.	CATSGRTRGNQPQHF	TGTGCCACCAGCGGAAGGACAAGGGGCAATCAGCCCCAGCATTTT
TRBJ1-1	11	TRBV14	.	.	CASSQGREAFF	TGTGCCAGCAGCCAAGGGAGAGAAGCTTTCTTT
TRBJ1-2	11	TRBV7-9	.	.	CASSFNYGYTF	TGTGCCAGCAGCTTTAACTATGGCTACACCTTC
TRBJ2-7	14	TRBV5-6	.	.	CASSSGGRNYEQYF	TGTGCCAGCAGCTCTGGGGGCCGCAACTACGAGCAGTACTTC
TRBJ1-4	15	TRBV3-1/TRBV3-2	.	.	CASSQDRQGWEKLFF	TGTGCCAGCAGCCAAGATCGGCAGGGTTGGGAGAAACTGTTTTTT
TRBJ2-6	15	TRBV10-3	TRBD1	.	CAIRETGTGANVLTF	TGTGCCATCAGGGAGACAGGGACTGGGGCCAACGTCCTGACTTTC
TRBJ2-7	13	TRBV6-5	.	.	CASSYGTYYEQYF	TGTGCCAGCAGTTACGGGACTTACTACGAGCAGTACTTC
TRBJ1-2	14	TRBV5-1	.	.	CASSLYAGPQGYTF	TGCGCCAGCAGCTTGTATGCGGGGCCCCAGGGCTACACCTTC
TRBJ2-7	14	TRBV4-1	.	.	CASSPLGHTYEQYF	TGCGCCAGCAGCCCCCTGGGACATACTTACGAGCAGTACTTC
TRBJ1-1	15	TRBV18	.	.	CASSPDSTSGTEAFF	TGTGCCAGCTCACCAGATTCGACAAGCGGCACTGAAGCTTTCTTT
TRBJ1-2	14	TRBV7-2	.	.	CASSFYLVEDGYTF	TGTGCCAGCAGCTTTTATCTGGTGGAAGACGGCTACACCTTC
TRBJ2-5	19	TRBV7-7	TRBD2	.	CASSFTPLASGGTQETQYF	TGTGCTAGCAGCTTCACCCCACTAGCAAGCGGGGGTACGCAAGAGACCCAGTACTTC
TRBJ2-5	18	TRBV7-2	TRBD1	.	CASSLNPSTGWYQETQYF	TGTGCCAGCAGCTTAAACCCCTCGACAGGGTGGTACCAAGAGACCCAGTACTTC
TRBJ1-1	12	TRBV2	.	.	CASYGENPEAFF	TGTGCCAGCTATGGAGAAAACCCTGAAGCTTTCTTT
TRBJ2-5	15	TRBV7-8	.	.	CASSLADGLAETQYF	TGTGCCAGCAGCTTAGCTGATGGGTTGGCGGAGACCCAGTACTTC
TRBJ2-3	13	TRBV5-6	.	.	CASSTGHEGTQYF	TGTGCCAGCAGTACGGGGCATGAGGGTACGCAGTATTTT
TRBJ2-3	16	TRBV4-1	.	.	CASSQEAGTFTDTQYF	TGCGCCAGCAGCCAGGAAGCCGGGACCTTCACAGATACGCAGTATTTT
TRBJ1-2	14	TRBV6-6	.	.	CASSYGRANYGYTF	TGTGCCAGCAGTTACGGCAGGGCGAACTATGGCTACACCTTC
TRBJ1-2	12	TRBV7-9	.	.	CASRGVVDGYTF	TGTGCCAGCAGGGGGGTAGTTGATGGCTACACCTTC
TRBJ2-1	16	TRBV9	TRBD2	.	CASNKGWTSGADEQFF	TGTGCCAGCAACAAGGGTTGGACTAGCGGGGCCGATGAGCAGTTCTTC
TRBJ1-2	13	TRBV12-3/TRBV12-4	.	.	CASSLHGNYGYTF	TGTGCCAGCAGTTTACATGGAAATTATGGCTACACCTTC
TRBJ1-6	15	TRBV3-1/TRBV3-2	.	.	CASSQDSGQNSPLHF	TGTGCCAGCAGCCAAGATTCGGGACAAAATTCACCCCTCCACTTT
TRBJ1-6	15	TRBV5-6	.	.	CASSYGPGSNSPLHF	TGTGCCAGCAGCTACGGACCAGGATCGAATTCACCCCTCCACTTT
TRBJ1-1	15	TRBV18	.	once	CASSLTPGALTEAFF	TGTGCCAGCTCACTAACACCAGGGGCCCTCACTGAAGCTTTCTTT
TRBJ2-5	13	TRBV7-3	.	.	CASSQQLQETQYF	TGTGCCAGCAGCCAACAACTCCAAGAGACCCAGTACTTC
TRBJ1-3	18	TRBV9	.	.	CASSVATRGLVSGNTIYF	TGTGCCAGCAGCGTAGCTACCCGGGGCCTGGTCTCTGGAAACACCATATATTTT
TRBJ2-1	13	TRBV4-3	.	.	CASSQERGNEQFF	TGCGCCAGCAGCCAAGAACGTGGGAATGAGCAGTTCTTC